The entry below gives a single T cell receptor beta chain sequence along with its context. Its antigen is as yet unknown. Different DNA sequences within this sample yield the same CDR3. These data belong to a study of shared clonotypes between healthy human individuals. Study findings and constraints: The study sampled only blood, and tissue repertoires likely differ. The generation probabilities recorded for non-shared clonotypes fell below those of clonotypes shared by all four donors.

CD45RO-negative cells were positively selected for CCR7, leaving out terminally differentiated effector memory CD45RA+ cells. The study drew all its donors from Caucasian adults living in Nashville, Tennessee. The CDR3 has 15 amino acids. Germline-derived CDR1 and CDR2 are SEHNR and FQNEAQ (reference sequence). The V and J ends lost 0 bases and 3 bases, in that order; junction bases with no gene match: 4. In replicate PCRs of sorted subsets, around 200 ng DNA, approximately 32,000 T cell genomes, was used. TCRdb's copy holds only in-frame clones and misses some; the assay was immunoSEQ multiplex PCR. The table has about 2.1 million clones, 90% to 95% seen once.

The chain joins TRBV7-9 to TRBJ2-7, with 8 bases fitting TRBD1. Material: naive CD8+ T cells from PBMCs. The source is a man aged 18 to 35 in good health. Some clones in this sample may be carry-over from other donors' samples. The CDR3 bases are TGTGCCAGCAGCTTAGCAACAGGGGGTTTCTACGAGCAGTACTTC. It specifies CASSLATGGFYEQYF.